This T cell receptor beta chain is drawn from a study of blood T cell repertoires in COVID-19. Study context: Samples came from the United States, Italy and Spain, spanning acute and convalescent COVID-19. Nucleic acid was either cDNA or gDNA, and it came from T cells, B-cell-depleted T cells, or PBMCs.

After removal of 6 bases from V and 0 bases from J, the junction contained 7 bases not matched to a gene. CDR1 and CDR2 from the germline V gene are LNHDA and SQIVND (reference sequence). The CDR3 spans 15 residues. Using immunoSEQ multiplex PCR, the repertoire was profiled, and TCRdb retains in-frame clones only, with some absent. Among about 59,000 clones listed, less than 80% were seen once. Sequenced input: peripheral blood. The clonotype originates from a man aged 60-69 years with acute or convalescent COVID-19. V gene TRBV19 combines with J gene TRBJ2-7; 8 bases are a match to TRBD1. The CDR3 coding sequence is TGTGCCAGTAGCCGAGGGACAGGAGACTCCTACGAGCAGTACTTC. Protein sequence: CASSRGTGDSYEQYF. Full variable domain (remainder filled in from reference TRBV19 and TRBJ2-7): DGGITQSPKYLFRKEGQNVTLSCEQNLNHDAMYWYRQDPGQGLRLIYYSQIVNDFQKGDIAEGYSVSREKKESFPLTVTSAQKNPTAFYLCASSRGTGDSYEQYFGPGTRLTVT.